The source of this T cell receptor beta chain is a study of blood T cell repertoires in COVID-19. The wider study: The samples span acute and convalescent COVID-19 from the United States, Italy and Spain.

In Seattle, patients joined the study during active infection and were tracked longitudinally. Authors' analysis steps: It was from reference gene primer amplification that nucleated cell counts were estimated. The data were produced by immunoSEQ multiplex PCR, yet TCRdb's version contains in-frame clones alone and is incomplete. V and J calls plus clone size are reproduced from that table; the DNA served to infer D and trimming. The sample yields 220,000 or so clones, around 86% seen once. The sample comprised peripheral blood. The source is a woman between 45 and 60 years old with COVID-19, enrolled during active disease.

In DNA form, the CDR3 reads TGCGCCAGCAGCTTGGGTCCCCAGGGGGCCAAAAACATTCAGTACTTC. Translation: CASSLGPQGAKNIQYF. This chain uses TRBV5-1 with TRBJ2-4; the D gene is possibly TRBD1 (6 bases). CDR1 and CDR2 from the germline V gene are SGHRS and YFSETQ. V was cut by 0 bases and J by 1 base, with 11 bases left in between. The CDR3 contains 16 residues.